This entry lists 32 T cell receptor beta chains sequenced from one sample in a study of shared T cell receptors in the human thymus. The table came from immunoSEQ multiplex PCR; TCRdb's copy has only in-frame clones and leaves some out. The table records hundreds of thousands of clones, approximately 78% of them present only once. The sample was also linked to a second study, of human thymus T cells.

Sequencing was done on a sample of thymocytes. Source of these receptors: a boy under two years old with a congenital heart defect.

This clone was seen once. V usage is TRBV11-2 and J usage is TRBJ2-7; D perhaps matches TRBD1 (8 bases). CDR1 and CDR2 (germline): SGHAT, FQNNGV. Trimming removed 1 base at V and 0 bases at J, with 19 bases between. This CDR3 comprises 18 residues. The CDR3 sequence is CASSLGGGQDRVSYEQYF. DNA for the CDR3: TGTGCCAGCAGCTTAGGGGGGGGGCAGGACAGGGTCTCCTACGAGCAGTACTTC.

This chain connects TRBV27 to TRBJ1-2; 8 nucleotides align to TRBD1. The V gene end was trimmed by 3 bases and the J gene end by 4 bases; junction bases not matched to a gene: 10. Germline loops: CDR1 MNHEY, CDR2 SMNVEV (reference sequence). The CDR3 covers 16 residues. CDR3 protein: CASSFLRQGASYGYTF. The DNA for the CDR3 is TGTGCCAGCAGTTTTCTCCGCCAGGGGGCAAGCTATGGCTACACCTTC.

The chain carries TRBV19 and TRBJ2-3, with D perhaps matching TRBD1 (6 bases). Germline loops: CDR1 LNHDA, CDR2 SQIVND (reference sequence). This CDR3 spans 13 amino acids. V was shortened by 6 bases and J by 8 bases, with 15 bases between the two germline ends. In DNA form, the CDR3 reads TGTGCCAGTAGCTCCGGACAGTTTGGTACGCAGTATTTT. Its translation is CASSSGQFGTQYF. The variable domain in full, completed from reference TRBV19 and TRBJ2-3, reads DGGITQSPKYLFRKEGQNVTLSCEQNLNHDAMYWYRQDPGQGLRLIYYSQIVNDFQKGDIAEGYSVSREKKESFPLTVTSAQKNPTAFYLCASSSGQFGTQYFGPGTRLTVL.

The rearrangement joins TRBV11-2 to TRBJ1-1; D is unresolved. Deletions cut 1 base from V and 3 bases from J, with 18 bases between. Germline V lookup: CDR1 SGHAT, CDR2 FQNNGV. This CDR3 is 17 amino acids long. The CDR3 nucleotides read TGTGCCAGCAGCTTAGTCCGGAGGCCCCCAGGAGACACTGAAGCTTTCTTT. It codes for CASSLVRRPPGDTEAFF.

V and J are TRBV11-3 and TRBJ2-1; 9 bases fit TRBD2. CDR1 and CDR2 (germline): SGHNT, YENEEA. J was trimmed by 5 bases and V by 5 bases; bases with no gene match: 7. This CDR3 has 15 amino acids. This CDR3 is CASSPRLADNNEQFF. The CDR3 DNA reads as TGTGCCAGCAGCCCTCGACTAGCGGACAACAATGAGCAGTTCTTC.

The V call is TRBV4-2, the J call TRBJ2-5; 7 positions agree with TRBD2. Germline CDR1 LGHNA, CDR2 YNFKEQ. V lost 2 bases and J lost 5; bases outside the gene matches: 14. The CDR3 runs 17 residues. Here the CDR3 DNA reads TGTGCCAGCAGCCAATTGGTGGCGGGAGCCCACTGGGAGACCCAGTACTTC. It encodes CASSQLVAGAHWETQYF.

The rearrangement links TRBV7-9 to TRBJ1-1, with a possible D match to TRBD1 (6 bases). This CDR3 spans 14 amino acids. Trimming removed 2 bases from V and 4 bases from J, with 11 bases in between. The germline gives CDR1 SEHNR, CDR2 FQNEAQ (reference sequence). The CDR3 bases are TGTGCCAGCAGCTTACCTACAGGGCGCACTGAAGCTTTCTTT. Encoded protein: CASSLPTGRTEAFF.

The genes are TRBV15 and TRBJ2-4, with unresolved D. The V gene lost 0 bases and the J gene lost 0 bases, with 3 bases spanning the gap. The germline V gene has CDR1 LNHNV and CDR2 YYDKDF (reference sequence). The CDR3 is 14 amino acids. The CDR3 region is CATSRDLAKNIQYF. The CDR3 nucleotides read TGTGCCACCAGCAGAGACTTAGCCAAAAACATTCAGTACTTC. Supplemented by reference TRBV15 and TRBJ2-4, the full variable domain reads DAMVIQNPRYQVTQFGKPVTLSCSQTLNHNVMYWYQQKSSQAPKLLFHYYDKDFNNEADTPDNFQSRRPNTSFCFLDIRSPGLGDTAMYLCATSRDLAKNIQYFGAGTRLSVL.

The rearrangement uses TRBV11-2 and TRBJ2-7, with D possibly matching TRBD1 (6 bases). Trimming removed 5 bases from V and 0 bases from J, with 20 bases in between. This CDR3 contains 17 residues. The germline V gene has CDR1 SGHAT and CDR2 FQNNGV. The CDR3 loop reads CASSPLGRGGYSYEQYF. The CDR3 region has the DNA TGTGCCAGCAGCCCCCTAGGAAGAGGGGGTTACTCCTACGAGCAGTACTTC.

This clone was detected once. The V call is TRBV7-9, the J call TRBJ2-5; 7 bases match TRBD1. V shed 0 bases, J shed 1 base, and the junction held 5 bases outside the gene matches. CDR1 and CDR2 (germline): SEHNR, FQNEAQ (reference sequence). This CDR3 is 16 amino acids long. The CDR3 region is CASSLAEWDSQETQYF. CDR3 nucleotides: TGTGCCAGCAGCTTAGCCGAATGGGACAGCCAAGAGACCCAGTACTTC.

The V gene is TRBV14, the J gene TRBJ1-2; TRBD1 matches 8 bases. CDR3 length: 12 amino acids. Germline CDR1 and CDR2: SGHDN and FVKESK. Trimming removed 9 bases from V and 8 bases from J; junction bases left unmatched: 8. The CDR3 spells CARMTGVGGYTF. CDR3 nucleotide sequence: TGTGCCAGGATGACAGGGGTCGGCGGCTACACCTTC.

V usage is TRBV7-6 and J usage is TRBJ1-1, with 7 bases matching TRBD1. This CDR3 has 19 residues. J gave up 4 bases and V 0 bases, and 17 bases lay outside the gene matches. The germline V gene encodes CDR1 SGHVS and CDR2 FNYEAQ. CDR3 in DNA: TGTGCCAGCAGCTTAGCGCGTCCAGGGGGTACTTTTCGTGGCACTGAAGCTTTCTTT. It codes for CASSLARPGGTFRGTEAFF.

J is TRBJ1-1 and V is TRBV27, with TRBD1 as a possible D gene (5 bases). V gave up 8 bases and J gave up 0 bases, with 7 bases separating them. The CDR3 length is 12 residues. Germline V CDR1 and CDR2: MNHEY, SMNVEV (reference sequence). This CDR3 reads CASGAMNTEAFF. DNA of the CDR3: TGTGCCAGCGGGGCCATGAACACTGAAGCTTTCTTT.

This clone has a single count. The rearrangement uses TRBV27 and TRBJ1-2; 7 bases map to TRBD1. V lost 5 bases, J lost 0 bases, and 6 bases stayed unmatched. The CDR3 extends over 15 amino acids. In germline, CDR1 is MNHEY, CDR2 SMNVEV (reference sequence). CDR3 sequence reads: CASSPGQDSNYGYTF. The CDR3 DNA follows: TGTGCCAGCAGTCCCGGACAGGACTCTAACTATGGCTACACCTTC.

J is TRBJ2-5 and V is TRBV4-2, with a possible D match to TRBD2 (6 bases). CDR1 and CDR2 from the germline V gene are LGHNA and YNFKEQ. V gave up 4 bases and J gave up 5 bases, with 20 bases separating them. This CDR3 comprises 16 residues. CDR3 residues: CASSPEGREEGETQYF. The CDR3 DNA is TGTGCCAGCAGCCCGGAGGGCAGGGAAGAAGGTGAGACCCAGTACTTC.

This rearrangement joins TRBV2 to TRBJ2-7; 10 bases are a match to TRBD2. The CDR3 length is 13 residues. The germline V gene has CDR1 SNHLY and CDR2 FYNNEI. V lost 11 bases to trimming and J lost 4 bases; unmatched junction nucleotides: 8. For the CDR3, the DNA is TGTGCCTTAGGTAGCGGGAGGACTTACGAGCAGTACTTC. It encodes CALGSGRTYEQYF. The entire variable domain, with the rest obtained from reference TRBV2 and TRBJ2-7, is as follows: EPEVTQTPSHQVTQMGQEVILRCVPISNHLYFYWYRQILGQKVEFLVSFYNNEISEKSEIFDDQFSVERPDGSNFTLKIRSTKLEDSAMYFCALGSGRTYEQYFGPGTRLTVT.

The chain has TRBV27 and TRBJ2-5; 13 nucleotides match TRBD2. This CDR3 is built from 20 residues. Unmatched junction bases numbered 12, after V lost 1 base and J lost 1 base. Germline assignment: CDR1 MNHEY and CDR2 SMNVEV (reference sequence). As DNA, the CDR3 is TGTGCCAGCAGTTTATTCAAATTAACGACTAGCGGGAGGTCCCAAGAGACCCAGTACTTC. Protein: CASSLFKLTTSGRSQETQYF.

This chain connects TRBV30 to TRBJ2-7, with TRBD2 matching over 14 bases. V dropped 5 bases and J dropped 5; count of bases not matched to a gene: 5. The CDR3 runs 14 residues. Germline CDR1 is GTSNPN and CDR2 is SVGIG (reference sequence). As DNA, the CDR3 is TGTGCCTGGGGGGGGACTAGCGGGAGCCACGAGCAGTACTTC. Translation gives CAWGGTSGSHEQYF.

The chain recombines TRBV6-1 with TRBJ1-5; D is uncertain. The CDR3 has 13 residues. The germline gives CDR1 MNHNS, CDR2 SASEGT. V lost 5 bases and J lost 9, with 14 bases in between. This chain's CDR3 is CASSQVSQAPQHF. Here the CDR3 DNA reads TGTGCCAGCAGTCAGGTCAGCCAAGCGCCCCAGCATTTT.

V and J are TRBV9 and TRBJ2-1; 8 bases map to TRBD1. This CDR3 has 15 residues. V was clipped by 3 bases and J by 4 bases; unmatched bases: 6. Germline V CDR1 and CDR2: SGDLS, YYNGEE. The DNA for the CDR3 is TGTGCCAGCAGCGCAAAGGGACAGGATTACAATGAGCAGTTCTTC. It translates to CASSAKGQDYNEQFF.

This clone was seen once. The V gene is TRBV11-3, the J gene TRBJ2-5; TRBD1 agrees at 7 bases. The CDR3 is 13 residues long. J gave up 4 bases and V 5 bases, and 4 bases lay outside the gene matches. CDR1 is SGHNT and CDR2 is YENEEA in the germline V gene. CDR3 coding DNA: TGTGCCAGCAGCACCTACAGGGGAGAGACCCAGTACTTC. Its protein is CASSTYRGETQYF.

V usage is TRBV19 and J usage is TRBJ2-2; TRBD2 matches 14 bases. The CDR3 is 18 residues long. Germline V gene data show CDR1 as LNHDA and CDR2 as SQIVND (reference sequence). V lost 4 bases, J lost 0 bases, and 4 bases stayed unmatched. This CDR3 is CASSTPTSGRANTGELFF. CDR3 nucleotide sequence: TGTGCCAGTAGTACCCCGACTAGCGGGAGGGCGAACACCGGGGAGCTGTTTTTT.

The CDR3 DNA reads as TGTGCCAGCTGGGGGGACAGGGCCGGCTCTGGGGCCAACGTCCTGACTTTC. Its translation is CASWGDRAGSGANVLTF. V gene TRBV25-1 combines with J gene TRBJ2-6; TRBD1 aligns across 9 bases. The trim removed 8 bases at V and 0 bases at J, leaving 8 bases unmatched. Germline lookup yields CDR1 MGHDK and CDR2 SYGVNS. The CDR3 consists of 17 residues.

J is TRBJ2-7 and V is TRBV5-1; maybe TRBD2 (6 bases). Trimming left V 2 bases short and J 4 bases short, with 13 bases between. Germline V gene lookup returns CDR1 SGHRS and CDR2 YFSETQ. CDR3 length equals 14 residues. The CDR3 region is CASSFQRGGYEQYF. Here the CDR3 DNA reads TGCGCCAGCAGCTTCCAAAGGGGAGGATACGAGCAGTACTTC.

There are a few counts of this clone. The CDR3 DNA sequence: TGTGCCTGGAGTGTAGGGGGCGATGAGCAGTTCTTC. Protein: CAWSVGGDEQFF. The V and J genes are TRBV30 and TRBJ2-1; 7 nucleotides line up with TRBD1. CDR1 is GTSNPN, CDR2 SVGIG, per germline (reference sequence). The CDR3 covers 12 residues. With V trimmed by 0 bases and J by 8 bases, 1 base remained unmatched.

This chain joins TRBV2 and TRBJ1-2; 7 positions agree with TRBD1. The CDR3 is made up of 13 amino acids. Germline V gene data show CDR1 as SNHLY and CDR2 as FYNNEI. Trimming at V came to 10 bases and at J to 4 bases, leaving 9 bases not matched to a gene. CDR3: CATAGGSTYGYTF. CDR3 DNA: TGTGCCACAGCAGGGGGTTCTACCTATGGCTACACCTTC. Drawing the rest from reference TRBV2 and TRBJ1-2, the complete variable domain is EPEVTQTPSHQVTQMGQEVILRCVPISNHLYFYWYRQILGQKVEFLVSFYNNEISEKSEIFDDQFSVERPDGSNFTLKIRSTKLEDSAMYFCATAGGSTYGYTFGSGTRLTVV.

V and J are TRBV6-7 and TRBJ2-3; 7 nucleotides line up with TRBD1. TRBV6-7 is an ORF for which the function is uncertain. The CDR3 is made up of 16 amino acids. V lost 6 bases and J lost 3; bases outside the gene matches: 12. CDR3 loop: CASRGGGYLGTDTQYF. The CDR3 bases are TGTGCCAGCAGAGGGGGCGGCTACCTGGGGACAGATACGCAGTATTTT.

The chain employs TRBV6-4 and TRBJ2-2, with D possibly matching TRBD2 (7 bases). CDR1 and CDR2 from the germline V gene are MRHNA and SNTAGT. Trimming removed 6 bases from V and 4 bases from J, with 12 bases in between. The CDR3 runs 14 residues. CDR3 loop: CASREGEGTGELFF. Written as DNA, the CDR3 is TGTGCCAGCAGAGAGGGGGAGGGCACCGGGGAGCTGTTTTTT.

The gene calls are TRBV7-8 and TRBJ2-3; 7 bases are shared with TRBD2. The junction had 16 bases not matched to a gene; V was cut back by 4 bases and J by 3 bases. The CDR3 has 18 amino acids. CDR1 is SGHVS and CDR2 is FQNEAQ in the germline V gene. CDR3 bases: TGTGCCAGCAGCTACAATGTGGGGGGGAGGGAAGGGACAGATACGCAGTATTTT. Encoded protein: CASSYNVGGREGTDTQYF.

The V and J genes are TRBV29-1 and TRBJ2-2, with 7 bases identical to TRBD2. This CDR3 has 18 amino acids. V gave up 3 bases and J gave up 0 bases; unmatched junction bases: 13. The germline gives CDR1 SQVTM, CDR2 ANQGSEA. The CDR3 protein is CSVEVAGDSFANTGELFF. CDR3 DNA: TGCAGCGTTGAGGTGGCGGGAGATAGTTTCGCGAACACCGGGGAGCTGTTTTTT.

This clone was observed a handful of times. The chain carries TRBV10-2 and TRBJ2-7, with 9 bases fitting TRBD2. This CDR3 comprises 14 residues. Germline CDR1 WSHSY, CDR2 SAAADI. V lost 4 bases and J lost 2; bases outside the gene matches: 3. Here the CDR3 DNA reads TGCGCCAGCAGTGTGCGCGGGAGGGCCTACGAGCAGTACTTC. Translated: CASSVRGRAYEQYF.

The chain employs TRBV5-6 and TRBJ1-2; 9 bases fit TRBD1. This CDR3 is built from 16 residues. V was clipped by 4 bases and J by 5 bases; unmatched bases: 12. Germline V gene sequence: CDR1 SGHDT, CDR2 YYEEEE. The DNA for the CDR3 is TGTGCCAGCAGCGGAGGAGACAGGGGGAGGGGGTATGGCTACACCTTC. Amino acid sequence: CASSGGDRGRGYGYTF.